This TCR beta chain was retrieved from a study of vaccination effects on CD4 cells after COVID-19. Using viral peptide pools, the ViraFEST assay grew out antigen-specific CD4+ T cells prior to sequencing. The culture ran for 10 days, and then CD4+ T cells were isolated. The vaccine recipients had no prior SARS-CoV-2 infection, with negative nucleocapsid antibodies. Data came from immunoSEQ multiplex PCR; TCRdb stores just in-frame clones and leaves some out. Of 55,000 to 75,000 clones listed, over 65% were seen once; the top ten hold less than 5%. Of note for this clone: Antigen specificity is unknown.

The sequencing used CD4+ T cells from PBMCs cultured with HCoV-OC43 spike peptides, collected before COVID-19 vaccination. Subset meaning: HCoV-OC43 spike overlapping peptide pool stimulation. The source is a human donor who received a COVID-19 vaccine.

The DNA of the CDR3 is TGCGCCAGCAGCCAAGGTCCCTTCGGCAAGTACGGGGGAATCAAACCCCAGCATTTT. Its protein product is CASSQGPFGKYGGIKPQHF. The gene calls are TRBV4-1 and TRBJ1-5, with D possibly TRBD1 on 5 matching bases. V shed 1 base and J shed 10 bases, with 29 bases lying between them. Germline V gives CDR1 MGHRA, CDR2 YSYEKL. This CDR3 spans 19 amino acids.